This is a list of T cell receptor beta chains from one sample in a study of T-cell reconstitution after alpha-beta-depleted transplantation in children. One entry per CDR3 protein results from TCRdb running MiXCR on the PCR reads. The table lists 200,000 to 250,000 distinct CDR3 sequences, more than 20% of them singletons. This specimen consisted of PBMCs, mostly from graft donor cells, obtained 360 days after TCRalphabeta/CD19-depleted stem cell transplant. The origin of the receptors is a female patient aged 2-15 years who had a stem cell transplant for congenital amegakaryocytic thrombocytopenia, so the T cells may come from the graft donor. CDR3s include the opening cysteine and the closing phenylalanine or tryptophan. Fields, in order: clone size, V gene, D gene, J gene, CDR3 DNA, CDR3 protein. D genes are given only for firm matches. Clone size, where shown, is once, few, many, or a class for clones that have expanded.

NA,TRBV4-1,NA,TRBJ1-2,TGCGCCAGCAGCCAAGCTGTCGGTTTTAACTATGGCTACACCTTC,CASSQAVGFNYGYTF
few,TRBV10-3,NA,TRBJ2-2,TGTGCCATCACGGCAGGGGAGCTGTTTTTT,CAITAGELFF
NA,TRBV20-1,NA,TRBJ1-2,TGCAGTGCTAGCAGAGACTATGGCTACACCTTC,CSASRDYGYTF
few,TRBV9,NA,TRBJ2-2,TGTGCCAGCAGCGTATTTGCCGGGGAGCTGTTTTTT,CASSVFAGELFF
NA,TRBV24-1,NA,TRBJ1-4,TGTGCCACCAGTGACCGCAGAAAACTGTTTTTT,CATSDRRKLFF
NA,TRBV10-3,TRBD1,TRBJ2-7,TGTGCCATCAGTTCTGGACAGGGGAACGAGCAGTACTTC,CAISSGQGNEQYF
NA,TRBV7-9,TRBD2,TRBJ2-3,TGTGCCAGCAGCTACCGACTAGCGGACACAGATACGCAGTATTTT,CASSYRLADTDTQYF
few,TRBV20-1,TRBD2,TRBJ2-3,TGCAGTGCTAGAGATCTCTTAGGGCGGGGGGTGAGCACAGATACGCAGTATTTT,CSARDLLGRGVSTDTQYF
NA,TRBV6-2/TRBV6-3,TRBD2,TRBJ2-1,TGTGCCAGCAGGGAACTAGCGGGAGTCTACAATGAGCAGTTCTTC,CASRELAGVYNEQFF
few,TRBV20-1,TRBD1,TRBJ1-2,TGCAGTGCTAGAGACGGCAGGGGGCAGGGCTACACCTTC,CSARDGRGQGYTF